This TCR beta chain was identified during a study of OX40 agonist ivuxolimab in advanced cancers. Whole-study results and caveats: In CD8+ T cells, expanded clones were on average more numerous than in CD4+. Normalized T-cell clonal expansion was also low in a subset of nonresponders.

Concerning this clone itself: As yet, its antigen is unknown.

The method was immunoSEQ multiplex PCR; TCRdb's version includes in-frame clones alone and lacks a portion of them. The data contain about 89,000 clones, around nine tenths of them seen just once; the ten biggest clones take up 0.25% to 0.35%. This receptor was taken from an adult with an advanced solid tumor such as melanoma, head and neck, liver or kidney cancer. The specimen comprised CD4+ or CD8+ T cells sorted from blood, sampled in a trial of the OX40 agonist ivuxolimab.

The CDR3 nucleotides are TGTGCCAGCTCACCACGGGTCAGGGAGAAAAACATTCAGTACTTC. Translating gives CASSPRVREKNIQYF. The chain carries TRBV18 and TRBJ2-4; D might be TRBD1 or TRBD2, each matching 5 bases. The CDR3 spans 15 residues. The germline gives CDR1 KGHSH, CDR2 LQKENI. V was shortened by 1 base and J by 4 bases, with 11 bases between the two germline ends.